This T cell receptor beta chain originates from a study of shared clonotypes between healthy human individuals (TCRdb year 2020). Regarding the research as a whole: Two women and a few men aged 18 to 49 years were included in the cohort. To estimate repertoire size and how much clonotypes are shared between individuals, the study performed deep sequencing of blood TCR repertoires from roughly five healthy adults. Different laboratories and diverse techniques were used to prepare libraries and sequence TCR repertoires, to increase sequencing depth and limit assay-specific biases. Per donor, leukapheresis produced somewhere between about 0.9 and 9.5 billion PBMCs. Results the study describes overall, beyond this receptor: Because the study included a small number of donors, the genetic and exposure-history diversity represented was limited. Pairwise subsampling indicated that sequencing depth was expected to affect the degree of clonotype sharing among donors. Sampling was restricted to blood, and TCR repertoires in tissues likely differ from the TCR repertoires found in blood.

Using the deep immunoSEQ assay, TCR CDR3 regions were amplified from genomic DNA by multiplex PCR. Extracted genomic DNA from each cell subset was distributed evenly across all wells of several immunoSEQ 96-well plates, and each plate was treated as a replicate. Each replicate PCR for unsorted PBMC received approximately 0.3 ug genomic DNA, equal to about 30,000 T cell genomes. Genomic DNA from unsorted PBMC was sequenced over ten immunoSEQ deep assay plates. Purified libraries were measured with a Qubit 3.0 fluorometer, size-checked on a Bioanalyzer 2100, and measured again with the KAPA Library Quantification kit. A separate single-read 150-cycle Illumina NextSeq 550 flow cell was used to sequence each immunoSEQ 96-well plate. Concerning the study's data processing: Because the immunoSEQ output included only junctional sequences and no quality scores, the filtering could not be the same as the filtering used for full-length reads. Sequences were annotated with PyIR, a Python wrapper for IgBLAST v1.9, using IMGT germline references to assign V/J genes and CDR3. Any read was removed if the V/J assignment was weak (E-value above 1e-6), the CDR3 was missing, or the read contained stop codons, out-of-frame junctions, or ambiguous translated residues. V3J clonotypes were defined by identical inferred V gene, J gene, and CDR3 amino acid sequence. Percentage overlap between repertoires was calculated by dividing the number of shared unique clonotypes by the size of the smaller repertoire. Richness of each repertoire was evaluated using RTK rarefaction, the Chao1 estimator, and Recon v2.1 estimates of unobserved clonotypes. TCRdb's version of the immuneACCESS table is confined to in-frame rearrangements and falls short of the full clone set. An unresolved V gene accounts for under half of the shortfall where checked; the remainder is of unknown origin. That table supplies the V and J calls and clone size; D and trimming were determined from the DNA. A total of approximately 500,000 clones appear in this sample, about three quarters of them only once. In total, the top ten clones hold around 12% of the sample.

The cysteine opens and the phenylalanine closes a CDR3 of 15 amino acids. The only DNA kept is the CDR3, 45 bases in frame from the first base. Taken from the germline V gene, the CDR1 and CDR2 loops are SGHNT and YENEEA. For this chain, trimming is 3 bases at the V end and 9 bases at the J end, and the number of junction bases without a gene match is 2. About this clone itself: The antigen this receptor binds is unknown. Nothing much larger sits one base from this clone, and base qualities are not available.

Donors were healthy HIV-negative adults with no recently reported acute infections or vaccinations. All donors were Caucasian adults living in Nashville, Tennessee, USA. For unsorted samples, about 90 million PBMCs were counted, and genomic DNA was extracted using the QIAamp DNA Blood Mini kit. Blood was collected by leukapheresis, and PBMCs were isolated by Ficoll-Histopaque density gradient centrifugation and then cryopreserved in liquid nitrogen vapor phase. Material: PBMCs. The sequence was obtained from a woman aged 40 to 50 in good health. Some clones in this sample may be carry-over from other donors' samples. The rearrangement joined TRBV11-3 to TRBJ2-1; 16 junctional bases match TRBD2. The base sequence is TGTGCCAGCAGCTTCGGGACTAGCGGGAGGGGTGAGCAGTTCTTC. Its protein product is CASSFGTSGRGEQFF.